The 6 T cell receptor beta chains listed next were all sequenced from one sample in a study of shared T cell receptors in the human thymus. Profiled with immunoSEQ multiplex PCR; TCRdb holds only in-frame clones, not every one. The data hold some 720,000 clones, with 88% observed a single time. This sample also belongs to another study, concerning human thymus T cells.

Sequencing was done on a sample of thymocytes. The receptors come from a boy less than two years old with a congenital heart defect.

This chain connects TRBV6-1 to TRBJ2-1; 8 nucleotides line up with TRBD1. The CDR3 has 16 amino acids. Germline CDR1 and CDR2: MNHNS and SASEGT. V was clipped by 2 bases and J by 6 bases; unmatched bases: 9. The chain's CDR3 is CASSENIGQGSNEQFF. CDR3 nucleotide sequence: TGTGCCAGCAGTGAAAATATCGGACAGGGATCCAATGAGCAGTTCTTC.

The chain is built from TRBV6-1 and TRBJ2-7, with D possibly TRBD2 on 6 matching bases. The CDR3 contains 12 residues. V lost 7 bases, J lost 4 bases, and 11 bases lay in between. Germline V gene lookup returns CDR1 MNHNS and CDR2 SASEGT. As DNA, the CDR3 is TGTGCCAGCAAGACTAGGACTTACGAGCAGTACTTC. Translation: CASKTRTYEQYF.

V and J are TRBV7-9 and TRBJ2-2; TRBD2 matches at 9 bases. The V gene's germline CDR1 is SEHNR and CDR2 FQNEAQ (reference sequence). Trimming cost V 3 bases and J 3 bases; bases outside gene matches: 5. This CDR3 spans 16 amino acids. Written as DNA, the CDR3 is TGTGCCAGCAGCTTTGGGGTAGCGGGAGACACCGGGGAGCTGTTTTTT. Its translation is CASSFGVAGDTGELFF.

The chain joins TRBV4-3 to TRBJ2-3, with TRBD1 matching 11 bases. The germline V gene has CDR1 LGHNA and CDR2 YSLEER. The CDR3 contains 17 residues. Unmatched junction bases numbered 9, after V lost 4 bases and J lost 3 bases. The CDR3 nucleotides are TGCGCCAGCAGCCCTTGGACAGGGGGCCGGGAGACAGATACGCAGTATTTT. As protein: CASSPWTGGRETDTQYF.

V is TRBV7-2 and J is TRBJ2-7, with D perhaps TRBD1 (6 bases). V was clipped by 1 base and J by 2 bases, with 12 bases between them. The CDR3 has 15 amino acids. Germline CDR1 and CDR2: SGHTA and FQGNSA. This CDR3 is CASSLVGQPTYEQYF. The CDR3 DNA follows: TGTGCCAGCAGCTTAGTGGGACAACCGACCTACGAGCAGTACTTC. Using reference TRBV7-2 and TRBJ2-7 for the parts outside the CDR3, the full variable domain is GAGVSQSPSNKVTEKGKDVELRCDPISGHTALYWYRQSLGQGLEFLIYFQGNSAPDKSGLPSDRFSAERTGGSVSTLTIQRTQQEDSAVYLCASSLVGQPTYEQYFGPGTRLTVT.

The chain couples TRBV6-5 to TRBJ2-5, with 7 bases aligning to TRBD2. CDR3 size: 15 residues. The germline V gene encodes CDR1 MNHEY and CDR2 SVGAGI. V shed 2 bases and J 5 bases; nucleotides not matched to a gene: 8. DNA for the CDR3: TGTGCCAGCAGTTACCGACCCGGGACTAAGGAGACCCAGTACTTC. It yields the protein CASSYRPGTKETQYF.